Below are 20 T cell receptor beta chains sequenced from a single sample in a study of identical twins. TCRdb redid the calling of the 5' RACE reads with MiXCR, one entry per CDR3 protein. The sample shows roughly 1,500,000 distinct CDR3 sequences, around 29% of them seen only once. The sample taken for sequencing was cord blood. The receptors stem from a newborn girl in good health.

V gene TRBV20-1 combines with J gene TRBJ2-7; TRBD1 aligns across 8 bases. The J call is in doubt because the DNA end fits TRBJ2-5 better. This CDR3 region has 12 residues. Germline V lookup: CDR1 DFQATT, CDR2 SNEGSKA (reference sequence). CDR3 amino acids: CSAGQGRETQYF. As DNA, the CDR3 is TGCAGTGCCGGACAGGGAAGAGAGACCCAGTACTTC.

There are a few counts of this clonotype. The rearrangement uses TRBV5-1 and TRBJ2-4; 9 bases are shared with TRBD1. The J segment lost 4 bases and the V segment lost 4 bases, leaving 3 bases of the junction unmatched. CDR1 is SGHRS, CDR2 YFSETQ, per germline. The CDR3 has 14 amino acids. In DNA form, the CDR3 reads TGCGCCAGCAGCATGACAGGGGGGAAAAACATTCAGTACTTC. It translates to CASSMTGGKNIQYF.

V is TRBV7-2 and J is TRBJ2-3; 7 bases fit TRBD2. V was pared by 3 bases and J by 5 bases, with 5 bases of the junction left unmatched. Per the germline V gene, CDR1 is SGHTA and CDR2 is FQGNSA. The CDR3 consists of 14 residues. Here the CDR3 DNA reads TGTGCCAGCAGCTTCGGGACTAATCAAGATACGCAGTATTTT. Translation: CASSFGTNQDTQYF.

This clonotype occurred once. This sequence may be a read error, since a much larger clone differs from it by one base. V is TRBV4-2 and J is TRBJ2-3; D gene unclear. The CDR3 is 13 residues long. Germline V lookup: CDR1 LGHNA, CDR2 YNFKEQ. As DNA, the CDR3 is TGTGCCAGCAGCCAAGATATCGGAGAGACGCGGTATTTT. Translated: CASSQDIGETRYF.

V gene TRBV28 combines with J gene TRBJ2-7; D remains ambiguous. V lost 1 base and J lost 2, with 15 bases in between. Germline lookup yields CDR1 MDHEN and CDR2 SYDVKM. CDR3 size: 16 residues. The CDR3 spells CASSLLGLQPPYEQYF. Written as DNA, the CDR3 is TGTGCCAGCAGTTTATTAGGGCTCCAACCACCCTACGAGCAGTACTTC.

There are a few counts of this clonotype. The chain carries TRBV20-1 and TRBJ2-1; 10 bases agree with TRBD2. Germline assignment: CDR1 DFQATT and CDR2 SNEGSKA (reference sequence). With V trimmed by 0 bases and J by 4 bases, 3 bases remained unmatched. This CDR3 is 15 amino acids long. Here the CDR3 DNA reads TGCAGTGCTAGAGACTCTAGCGGGGGTTACAATGAGCAGTTCTTC. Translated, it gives CSARDSSGGYNEQFF.

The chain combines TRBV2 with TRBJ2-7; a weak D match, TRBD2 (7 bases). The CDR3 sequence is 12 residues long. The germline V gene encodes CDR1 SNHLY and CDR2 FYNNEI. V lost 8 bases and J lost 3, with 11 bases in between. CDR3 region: CASGEGVYEQYF. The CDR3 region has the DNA TGTGCCAGCGGGGAGGGGGTCTACGAGCAGTACTTC.

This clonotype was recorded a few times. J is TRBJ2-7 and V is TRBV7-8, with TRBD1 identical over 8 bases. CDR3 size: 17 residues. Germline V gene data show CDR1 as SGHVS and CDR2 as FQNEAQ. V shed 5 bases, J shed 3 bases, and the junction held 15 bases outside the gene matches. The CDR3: CASSVRSRQGSIYEQYF. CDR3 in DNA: TGTGCCAGCAGCGTAAGATCTCGACAGGGGAGCATCTACGAGCAGTACTTC.

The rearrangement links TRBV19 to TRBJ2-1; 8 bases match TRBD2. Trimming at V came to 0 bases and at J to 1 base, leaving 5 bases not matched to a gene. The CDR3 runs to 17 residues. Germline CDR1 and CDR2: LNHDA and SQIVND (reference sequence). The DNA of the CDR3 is TGTGCCAGTAGTATAGATCCGGGGACTAGATCCTACAATGAGCAGTTCTTC. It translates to CASSIDPGTRSYNEQFF.

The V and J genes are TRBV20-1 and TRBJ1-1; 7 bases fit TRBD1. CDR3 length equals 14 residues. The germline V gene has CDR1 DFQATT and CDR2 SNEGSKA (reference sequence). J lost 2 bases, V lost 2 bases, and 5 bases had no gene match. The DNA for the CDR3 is TGCAGTGCTAGACTTGACAGGGATAACACTGAAGCTTTCTTT. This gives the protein CSARLDRDNTEAFF.

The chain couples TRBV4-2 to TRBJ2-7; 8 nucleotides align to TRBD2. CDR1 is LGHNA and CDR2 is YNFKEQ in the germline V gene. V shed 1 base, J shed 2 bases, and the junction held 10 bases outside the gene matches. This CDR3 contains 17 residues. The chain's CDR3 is CASSQGISGGRAYEQYF. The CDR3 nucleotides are TGTGCCAGCAGCCAAGGAATATCGGGGGGGCGAGCCTACGAGCAGTACTTC.

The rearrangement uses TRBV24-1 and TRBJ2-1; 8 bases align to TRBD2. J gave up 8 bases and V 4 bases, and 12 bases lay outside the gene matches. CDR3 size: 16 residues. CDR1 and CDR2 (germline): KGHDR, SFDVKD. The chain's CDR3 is CATSDPGTRGGDEQFF. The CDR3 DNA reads TGTGCCACCAGTGACCCCGGGACTAGAGGAGGCGATGAGCAGTTCTTC.

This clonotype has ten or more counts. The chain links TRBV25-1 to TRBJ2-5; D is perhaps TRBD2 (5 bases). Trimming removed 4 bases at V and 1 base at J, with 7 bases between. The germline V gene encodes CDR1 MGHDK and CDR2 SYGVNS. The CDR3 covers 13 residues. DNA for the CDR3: TGTGCCAGCAGTGCGGGAACCCAAGAGACCCAGTACTTC. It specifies CASSAGTQETQYF.

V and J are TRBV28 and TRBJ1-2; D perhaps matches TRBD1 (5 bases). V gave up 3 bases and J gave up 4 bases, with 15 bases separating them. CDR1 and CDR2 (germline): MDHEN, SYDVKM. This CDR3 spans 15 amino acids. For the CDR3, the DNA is TGTGCCAGCAGTTTTCGAGGGGTAGGATTCTATGGCTACACCTTC. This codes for CASSFRGVGFYGYTF.

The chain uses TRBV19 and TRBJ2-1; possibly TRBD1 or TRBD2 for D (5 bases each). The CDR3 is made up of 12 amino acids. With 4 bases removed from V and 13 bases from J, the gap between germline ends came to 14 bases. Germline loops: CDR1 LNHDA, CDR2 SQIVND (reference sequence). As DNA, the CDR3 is TGTGCCAGTAGTAGCAACGTTGGGACCCAGTTCTTC. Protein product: CASSSNVGTQFF.

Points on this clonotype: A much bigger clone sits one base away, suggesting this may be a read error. The DNA for the CDR3 is TGCGCCGGCAGCTTGGTAAGGGTGGGCACTGAAGCTTTCTTT. It translates to CAGSLVRVGTEAFF. V gene TRBV5-1 combines with J gene TRBJ1-1; D ambiguous. Germline V lookup: CDR1 SGHRS, CDR2 YFSETQ. The CDR3 runs 14 residues.

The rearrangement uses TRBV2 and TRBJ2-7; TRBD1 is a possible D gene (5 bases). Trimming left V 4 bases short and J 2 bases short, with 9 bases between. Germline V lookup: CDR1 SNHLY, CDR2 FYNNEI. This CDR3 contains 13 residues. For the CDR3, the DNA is TGTGCCAGCAGTGGACAGAGCACCTACGAGCAGTACTTC. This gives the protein CASSGQSTYEQYF.

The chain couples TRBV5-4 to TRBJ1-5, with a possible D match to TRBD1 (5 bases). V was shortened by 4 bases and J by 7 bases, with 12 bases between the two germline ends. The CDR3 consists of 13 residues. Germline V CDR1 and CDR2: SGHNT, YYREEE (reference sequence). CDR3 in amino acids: CASSIAGSQPQHF. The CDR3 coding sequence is TGTGCCAGCAGCATAGCAGGGAGCCAGCCCCAGCATTTT.

The DNA of the CDR3 is TGCAGTGCTAGAGATCCGGGCGGGGATGGGTATGGCTACACCTTC. As protein: CSARDPGGDGYGYTF. The rearrangement joins TRBV20-1 to TRBJ1-2; D not certain. Trimming removed 0 bases from V and 5 bases from J, with 16 bases in between. The length of the CDR3 is 15 residues. Per germline, CDR1 DFQATT and CDR2 SNEGSKA (reference sequence).

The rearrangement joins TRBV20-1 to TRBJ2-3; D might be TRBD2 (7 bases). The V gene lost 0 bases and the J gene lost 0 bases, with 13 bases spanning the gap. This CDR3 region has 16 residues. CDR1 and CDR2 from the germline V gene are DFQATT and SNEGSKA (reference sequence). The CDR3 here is CSARDWGGSSTDTQYF. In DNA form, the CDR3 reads TGCAGTGCTAGAGATTGGGGGGGCTCTAGCACAGATACGCAGTATTTT.